Listed below are T cell receptor beta chains from one sample, sequenced in a study of T-cell memory formation after mild COVID-19. TCRdb passed the 5' RACE reads through MiXCR, listing each CDR3 protein once. The data contain 450,000 or so distinct CDR3 sequences, around 27% of them singletons. The specimen was PBMCs or a T cell subset sorted from them (not recorded which). Every receptor here comes from an adult woman who had mild COVID-19 (a few samples of this study predate the infection). Cell type and time point are not known. Each CDR3 is given with its conserved first and last residue. D genes are given only for firm matches. Size is omitted from some rows. Given values are once, few, many or a class for expanded clones.

v_call,d_call,clone_size,j_call,cdr3_length,cdr3_aa,cdr3_nt
TRBV4-1,TRBD1,-,TRBJ2-7,15,CASSQEPLGQVVQYF,TGCGCCAGCAGCCAAGAGCCCTTGGGACAGGTTGTGCAGTACTTC
TRBV15,-,-,TRBJ2-2,17,CATSRDRNSKNTGELFF,TGTGCCACCAGCAGAGATCGAAACAGTAAGAACACCGGGGAGCTGTTTTTT
TRBV6-5,-,-,TRBJ2-7,14,CASRQQGSGYEQYF,TGTGCCAGCAGGCAACAGGGTTCCGGCTACGAGCAGTACTTC
TRBV5-1,-,few,TRBJ2-7,15,CASRPLGATNYEQYF,TGCGCCAGCAGACCTTTAGGGGCCACTAACTACGAGCAGTACTTC
TRBV20-1,-,-,TRBJ2-7,10,CSVLSHEQYF,TGCAGTGTATTATCCCACGAGCAGTACTTC
TRBV20-1,-,few,TRBJ2-2,13,CSARGRLSRELFF,TGCAGTGCTAGGGGTAGACTGTCCCGGGAGCTGTTTTTT
TRBV9,TRBD2,few,TRBJ2-1,15,CASSVVAGGENEQFF,TGTGCCAGCAGCGTAGTAGCGGGGGGGGAGAATGAGCAGTTCTTC
TRBV5-4,TRBD2,-,TRBJ2-7,16,CASSLAIGRLTYEQYF,TGTGCCAGCAGCTTGGCCATCGGGAGGCTTACCTACGAGCAGTACTTC
TRBV27,TRBD1,-,TRBJ2-5,15,CASSTGTGKQETQYF,TGTGCCAGCAGTACCGGGACAGGGAAACAAGAGACCCAGTACTTC
TRBV25-1,TRBD1,-,TRBJ2-7,16,CASSALDRGLSYEQYF,TGTGCCAGCAGTGCCCTAGACAGGGGCCTTTCCTACGAGCAGTACTTC